This TCR beta chain was recorded in a study of OX40 agonist ivuxolimab in advanced cancers. Whole-study context: Given to patients was ivuxolimab, an agonistic anti-OX40 (CD134) antibody. Subjects had a mean age of around 60 years, with a range of 23 to 79; less than 90% were male.

V was pared by 0 bases and J by 3 bases, with 3 bases of the junction left unmatched. The CDR3 is 14 residues long. Germline lookup yields CDR1 SGHRS and CDR2 YFSETQ. Peripheral blood came from all dose cohorts at three timepoints. Here immunoSEQ multiplex PCR was the method, and the copy in TCRdb shows in-frame clones only, minus some. The table has 70,000 to 75,000 clones, roughly four fifths seen once. The TCR sequence derives from an adult with an advanced solid tumor such as melanoma, head and neck, liver or kidney cancer. Here the sequenced sample was CD4+ or CD8+ T cells sorted from blood, taken in a trial of the OX40 agonist ivuxolimab. This chain links TRBV5-1 with TRBJ2-7, with 7 bases identical to TRBD2. CDR3 region: CASSLGGGYYEQYF. As DNA, the CDR3 is TGCGCCAGCAGCTTGGGGGGAGGGTACTACGAGCAGTACTTC.